Given below is one T cell receptor (beta chain) in context. Its cognate antigen has yet to be identified. The sample holds no much larger clone one base away, and base qualities are not on file. The germline V gene (reference sequence) specifies MNHEY as CDR1 and SMNVEV as CDR2. The CDR3 holds 13 amino acids from the cysteine to the phenylalanine. The kept DNA is CDR3 alone, 39 bases in frame from the first base. The trim is 2 bases for V and 2 bases for J, with a gap of 5 bases between the germline ends. The immunoSEQ Assay, a bias-controlled multiplex PCR, was used to amplify TCRbeta CDR3 regions from genomic DNA. As for how the authors treated the data: The number of nucleated cells in each sample was estimated by amplification of reference gene primers within the assay. Sequence reads were collapsed and filtered to measure the absolute abundance of every unique TCRbeta CDR3 rearrangement. For each sample, productive Simpson clonality was calculated by taking the square root of Simpson's diversity index across productive rearrangements. TCRdb provides this immuneACCESS table in a form limited to in-frame rearrangements. Some clones are lacking; in checked studies, under half of them reflect an unresolved V gene, and why the rest are absent is not known. Clonal size and the V and J genes are those of that table, whereas D and trimming came from the DNA. The sample table shows roughly 340,000 clones, and about 89% are seen once. Of the sample, approximately 1.8% falls within the top ten clones.

The data belong to a study of blood T cell repertoires in COVID-19 (dated by TCRdb to about 2020). Concerning the study at large: Recovered participants in ImmuneRACE Cohort 3 were defined by two consecutive negative NP/OP PCR tests, clearance by a healthcare professional, or resolution of symptoms. The samples were drawn from the first 160 participants of the ongoing ImmuneRACE study and from more than 1,000 subjects provided by 6 global collaborators. Deeply sampled blood TCRbeta repertoires from subjects exposed to, actively infected with, or recovered from COVID-19 were included in the dataset. Samples covering the acute and convalescent phases of COVID-19 were provided by collaborators in the United States, Italy and Spain. The repertoires were released in a freely available public database meant as a resource for research on the immune response to SARS-CoV-2. Where HLA class I and class II types were available, the types were taken from metadata supplied by the sample provider, not from assay-based typing. Sample metadata almost always included a de-identified subject ID, COVID-19 status, age in years and sex. The prospective study material was composed of cDNA or gDNA derived from T cells, B-cell-depleted T cells, or PBMCs.

In the prospective study, participants were about 18 to 95 years old, resided in about two dozen geographic areas of the United States, and were enrolled through a virtual design. In the prospective study, cohorts were assigned on the basis of participant-reported clinical history obtained from a screening survey and a study questionnaire. Mobile phlebotomists in the prospective study collected whole blood, serum and a nasopharyngeal or oropharyngeal swab from every participant. Additional blood draws and questionnaires over an approximately two-month period could optionally be provided by prospective study participants. Prospective study blood samples were shipped either frozen or at room temperature before DNA extraction. What the research found in general, with its limitations: The amount of clinical and demographic metadata varied by source and participant and was provided uncurated.

Sequenced input: PBMCs or T cells enriched from blood (not recorded which). The sequence links TRBV27 to TRBJ2-3; the D gene remains uncertain. The source of this sequence is a man aged 35 to 55 in a cohort exposed to, infected with or recovered from COVID-19 (not recorded which). The CDR3 loop reads CASSLRATDTQYF. The bases are TGTGCCAGCAGTTTACGAGCCACAGATACGCAGTATTTT.